The 17 T cell receptor beta chains below all came from one sample that was sequenced in a study of control samples from healthy donors and cancer patients. Profiling relied on immunoSEQ multiplex PCR, and the TCRdb table lists in-frame clones only, not all of them. This table holds roughly 150,000 clones, roughly 92% found once. The sequenced sample was blood. All receptors derive from a man in his fifties or sixties in good health.

The V and J genes are TRBV28 and TRBJ2-7; perhaps TRBD1 as D (6 bases). V was shortened by 6 bases and J by 0 bases, with 12 bases between the two germline ends. CDR3 length: 14 amino acids. Germline V gene sequence: CDR1 MDHEN, CDR2 SYDVKM. CDR3 bases: TGTGCCAGCAGATATACAGGGTCCTCCTACGAGCAGTACTTC. Translated: CASRYTGSSYEQYF.

The chain is built from TRBV9 and TRBJ2-7; D gene unclear. V was shortened by 4 bases and J by 6 bases, with 14 bases between the two germline ends. The germline CDR1 and CDR2 sequences are SGDLS and YYNGEE. The CDR3 loop spans 13 amino acids. The CDR3 sequence is CASSSSDFGEQYF. The CDR3 DNA is TGTGCCAGCAGCTCCTCAGATTTTGGCGAGCAGTACTTC.

V gene TRBV5-1 combines with J gene TRBJ2-7; TRBD1 matches 10 bases. CDR1 SGHRS and CDR2 YFSETQ come from the germline V gene. Trimming at V came to 0 bases and at J to 2 bases, leaving 14 bases not matched to a gene. The CDR3 covers 19 residues. The chain's CDR3 is CASSLEGVDRGLGAYEQYF. The CDR3 region has the DNA TGCGCCAGCAGCTTGGAAGGGGTGGACAGGGGGTTGGGAGCCTACGAGCAGTACTTC.

The chain uses TRBV19 and TRBJ2-2; TRBD2 aligns across 12 bases. Trimming removed 7 bases from V and 7 bases from J; junction bases left unmatched: 10. Per the germline V gene, CDR1 is LNHDA and CDR2 is SQIVND (reference sequence). The length of the CDR3 is 16 residues. CDR3 sequence (DNA): TGTGCCAGTAACCCAAGACTAGCGGGAGAGGGCGGGGAGCTGTTTTTT. Protein sequence: CASNPRLAGEGGELFF.

The rearrangement joins TRBV20-1 to TRBJ2-1; possibly TRBD2 for D (7 bases). Germline values: CDR1 DFQATT, CDR2 SNEGSKA (reference sequence). Deletions cut 3 bases from V and 6 bases from J, with 18 bases between. The CDR3 loop spans 15 amino acids. Written as DNA, the CDR3 is TGCAGTGCTAGTAGGGGGGGCTCAGAATCCAATGAGCAGTTCTTC. Translating it yields CSASRGGSESNEQFF.

This rearrangement joins TRBV18 to TRBJ1-2; no definite D call. V was shortened by 1 base and J by 6 bases, with 9 bases between the two germline ends. CDR1 and CDR2 (germline): KGHSH, LQKENI. The CDR3 is made up of 13 amino acids. The CDR3 DNA sequence: TGTGCCAGCTCACCACGAAATGGGGATGGCTACACCTTC. Protein product: CASSPRNGDGYTF.

The table lists this clone with a few counts. The CDR3 bases are TGTGCCAGCAGCCAAGATGAAATCAGGTTCTATGGCTACACCTTC. It encodes CASSQDEIRFYGYTF. The chain has TRBV14 and TRBJ1-2; D unclear. CDR1 is SGHDN and CDR2 is FVKESK in the germline V gene. The V and J ends lost 0 bases and 4 bases respectively, with 12 bases between them. This CDR3 comprises 15 residues.

This rearrangement joins TRBV11-2 to TRBJ2-7, with 8 bases lining up with TRBD1. The CDR3 sequence is 14 residues long. Looked up from germline, CDR1 is SGHAT and CDR2 is FQNNGV. V trimming: 7 bases; J trimming: 3 bases; junction bases outside the gene matches: 8. The DNA for the CDR3 is TGTGCCAGCACCGGTGGAACAGGGGGCTACGAGCAGTACTTC. Amino acid sequence: CASTGGTGGYEQYF.

The chain is built from TRBV6-5 and TRBJ1-5, with a tentative D call TRBD1 (6 bases). The CDR3 runs to 11 residues. Germline V lookup: CDR1 MNHEY, CDR2 SVGAGI. The V gene lost 8 bases and the J gene lost 7 bases, with 9 bases spanning the gap. CDR3 amino acids: CASEGEQPQHF. The CDR3 DNA is TGTGCCAGCGAGGGGGAGCAGCCCCAGCATTTT.

V and J are TRBV19 and TRBJ2-5; the match to TRBD1 covers 9 bases. This CDR3 spans 16 amino acids. CDR1 and CDR2 from the germline V gene are LNHDA and SQIVND (reference sequence). V was pared by 3 bases and J by 5 bases, with 10 bases of the junction left unmatched. In nucleotides, the CDR3 is TGTGCCAGTAGTATGTTTGACAGGGGGAGAGGGGAGACCCAGTACTTC. Translating it yields CASSMFDRGRGETQYF. The whole variable domain, filled in from reference TRBV19 and TRBJ2-5, reads DGGITQSPKYLFRKEGQNVTLSCEQNLNHDAMYWYRQDPGQGLRLIYYSQIVNDFQKGDIAEGYSVSREKKESFPLTVTSAQKNPTAFYLCASSMFDRGRGETQYFGPGTRLLVL.

This clone was seen only once. The genes are TRBV15 and TRBJ1-5; D remains unclear. Germline loops: CDR1 LNHNV, CDR2 YYDKDF (reference sequence). This CDR3 has 13 residues. Trimming pared 3 bases from V and 5 bases from J, leaving 8 bases between. The CDR3 here is CATSRSSYQPQHF. CDR3 nucleotides: TGTGCCACCAGCAGGAGTTCGTATCAGCCCCAGCATTTT.

This chain uses TRBV12-5 with TRBJ1-1; D may be TRBD1 (5 bases). This CDR3 is built from 16 residues. Per germline, CDR1 LGHNT and CDR2 FRNRAP. Deletions cut 6 bases from V and 0 bases from J, with 17 bases between. CDR3 DNA sequence: TGTGCTAGTGGCAAAAGGGGCGGGAGCTTGAACACTGAAGCTTTCTTT. This sequence encodes CASGKRGGSLNTEAFF.

This clone was detected once. DNA for the CDR3: TGCGCCAGCACCCAATGGGACAGGACCTACGAGCAGTACTTC. Translating it yields CASTQWDRTYEQYF. V is TRBV10-2 and J is TRBJ2-7; 8 bases line up with TRBD1. With V trimmed by 7 bases and J by 2 bases, 7 bases remained unmatched. Germline loops: CDR1 WSHSY, CDR2 SAAADI. CDR3 length equals 14 residues.

The CDR3 spells CASSEQGIRDTEAFF. The DNA for the CDR3 is TGTGCCAGCAGTGAACAGGGGATACGAGACACTGAAGCTTTCTTT. The V gene is TRBV2, the J gene TRBJ1-1; possible D gene TRBD1, 6 bases. Germline V CDR1 and CDR2: SNHLY, FYNNEI. This CDR3 contains 15 residues. Trimming took off 2 bases at V and 3 bases at J, with 13 bases between the two ends.

The CDR3 loop reads CASSSSVNSPLHF. As DNA, the CDR3 is TGTGCCAGCAGCTCTTCAGTTAATTCACCCCTCCACTTT. The chain recombines TRBV7-9 with TRBJ1-6; no firm D call. Germline V gene lookup returns CDR1 SEHNR and CDR2 FQNEAQ (reference sequence). This CDR3 contains 13 residues. The V end was cut by 4 bases, the J end by 6 bases, with 7 bases between.

The chain carries TRBV5-1 and TRBJ2-5, with 7 nucleotides matching TRBD1. The V and J ends lost 5 bases and 3 bases, in that order; junction bases with no gene match: 10. Germline V gene lookup returns CDR1 SGHRS and CDR2 YFSETQ. CDR3 length equals 15 residues. The chain's CDR3 is CASSFQGTAEETQYF. CDR3 bases: TGCGCCAGCAGTTTTCAAGGGACAGCCGAAGAGACCCAGTACTTC.

V usage is TRBV19 and J usage is TRBJ2-5, with a possible D match to TRBD2 (5 bases). This CDR3 has 16 amino acids. Germline loops: CDR1 LNHDA, CDR2 SQIVND (reference sequence). Trimming pared 5 bases from V and 4 bases from J, leaving 20 bases between. The CDR3 bases are TGTGCCAGTAGTTCGATACTAGTGGCTCCGGGAGAGACCCAGTACTTC. Amino acid sequence: CASSSILVAPGETQYF.